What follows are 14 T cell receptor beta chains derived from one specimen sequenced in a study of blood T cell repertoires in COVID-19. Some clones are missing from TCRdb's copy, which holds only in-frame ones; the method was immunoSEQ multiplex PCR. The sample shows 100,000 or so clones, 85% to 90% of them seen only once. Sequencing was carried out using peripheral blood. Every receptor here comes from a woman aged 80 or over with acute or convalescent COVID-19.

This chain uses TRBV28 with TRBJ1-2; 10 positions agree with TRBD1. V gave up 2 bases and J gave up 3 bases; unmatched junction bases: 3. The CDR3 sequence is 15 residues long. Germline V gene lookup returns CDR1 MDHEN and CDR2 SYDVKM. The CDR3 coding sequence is TGTGCCAGCAGTTTAGGGGACAGGGGCTACTATGGCTACACCTTC. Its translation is CASSLGDRGYYGYTF.

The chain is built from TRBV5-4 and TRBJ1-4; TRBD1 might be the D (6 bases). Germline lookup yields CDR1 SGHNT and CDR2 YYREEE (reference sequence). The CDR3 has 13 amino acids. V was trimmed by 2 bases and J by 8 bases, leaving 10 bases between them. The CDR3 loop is CASSFTGYEKLFF. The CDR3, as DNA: TGTGCCAGCAGCTTTACAGGGTACGAAAAACTGTTTTTT.

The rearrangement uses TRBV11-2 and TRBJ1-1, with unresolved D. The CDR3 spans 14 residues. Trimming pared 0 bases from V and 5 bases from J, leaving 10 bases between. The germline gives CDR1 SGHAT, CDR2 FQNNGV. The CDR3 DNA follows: TGTGCCAGCAGCTTAGAACGGACTGGGACTGAAGCTTTCTTT. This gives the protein CASSLERTGTEAFF.

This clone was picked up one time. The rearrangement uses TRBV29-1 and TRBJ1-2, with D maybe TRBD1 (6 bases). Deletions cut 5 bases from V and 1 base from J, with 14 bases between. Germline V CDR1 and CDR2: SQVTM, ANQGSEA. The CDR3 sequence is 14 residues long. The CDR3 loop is CSVFGGARNYGYTF. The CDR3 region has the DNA TGCAGCGTTTTCGGGGGGGCCCGTAACTATGGCTACACCTTC.

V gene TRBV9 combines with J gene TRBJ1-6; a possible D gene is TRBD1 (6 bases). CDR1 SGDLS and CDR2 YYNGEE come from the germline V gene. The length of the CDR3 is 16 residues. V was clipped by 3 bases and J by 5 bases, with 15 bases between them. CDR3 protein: CASSARGDINNSPLHF. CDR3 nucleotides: TGTGCCAGCAGCGCGCGGGGGGACATCAATAATTCACCCCTCCACTTT.

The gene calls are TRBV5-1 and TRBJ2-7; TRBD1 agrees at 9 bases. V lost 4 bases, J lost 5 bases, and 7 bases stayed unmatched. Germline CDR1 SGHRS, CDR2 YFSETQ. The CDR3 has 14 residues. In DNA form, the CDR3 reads TGCGCCAGCAGCACCGACAGGGGGGTCCACGAGCAGTACTTC. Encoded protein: CASSTDRGVHEQYF.

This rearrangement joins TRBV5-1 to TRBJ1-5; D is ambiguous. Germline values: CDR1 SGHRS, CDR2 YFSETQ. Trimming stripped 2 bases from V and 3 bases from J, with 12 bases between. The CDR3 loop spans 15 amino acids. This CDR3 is CASSLDGETNQPQHF. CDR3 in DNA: TGCGCCAGCAGCTTAGATGGGGAGACCAATCAGCCCCAGCATTTT.

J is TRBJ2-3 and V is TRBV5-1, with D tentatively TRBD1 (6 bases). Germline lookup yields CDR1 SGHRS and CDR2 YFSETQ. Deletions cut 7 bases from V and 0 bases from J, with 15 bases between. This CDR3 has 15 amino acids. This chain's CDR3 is CASHQGQTSTDTQYF. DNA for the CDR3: TGCGCCAGCCACCAAGGACAGACTAGCACAGATACGCAGTATTTT.

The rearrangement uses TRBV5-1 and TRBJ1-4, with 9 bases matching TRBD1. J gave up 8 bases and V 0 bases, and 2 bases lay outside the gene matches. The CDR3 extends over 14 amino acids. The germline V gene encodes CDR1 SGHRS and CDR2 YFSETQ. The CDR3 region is CASSLGDRAEKLFF. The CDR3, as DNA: TGCGCCAGCAGCTTGGGGGACAGGGCCGAAAAACTGTTTTTT.

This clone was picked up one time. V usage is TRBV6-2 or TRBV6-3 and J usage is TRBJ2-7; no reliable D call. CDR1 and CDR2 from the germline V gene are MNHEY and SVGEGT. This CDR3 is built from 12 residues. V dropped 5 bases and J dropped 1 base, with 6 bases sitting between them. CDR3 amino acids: CASSLTSYEQYF. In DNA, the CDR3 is TGTGCCAGCAGTCTTACATCCTACGAGCAGTACTTC.

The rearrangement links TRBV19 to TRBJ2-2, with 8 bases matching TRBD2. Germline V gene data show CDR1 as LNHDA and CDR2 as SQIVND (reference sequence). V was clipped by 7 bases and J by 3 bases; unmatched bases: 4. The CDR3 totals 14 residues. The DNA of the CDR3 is TGTGCCAGTAATGCGGGGGGTTACACCGGGGAGCTGTTTTTT. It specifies CASNAGGYTGELFF.

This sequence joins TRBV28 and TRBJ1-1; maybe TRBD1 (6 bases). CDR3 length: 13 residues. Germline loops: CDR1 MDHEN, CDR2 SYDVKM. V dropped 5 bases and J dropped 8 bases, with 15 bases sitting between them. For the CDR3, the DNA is TGTGCCAGCAGTCCTGGGACATTTCCCGAAGCTTTCTTT. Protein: CASSPGTFPEAFF.

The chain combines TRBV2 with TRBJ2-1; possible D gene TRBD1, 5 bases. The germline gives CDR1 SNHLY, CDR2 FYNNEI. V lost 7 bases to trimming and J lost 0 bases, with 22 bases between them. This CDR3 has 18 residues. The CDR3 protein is CASTRVRERPSSYNEQFF. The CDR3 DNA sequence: TGTGCCAGCACCAGGGTTAGGGAAAGACCGAGCTCCTACAATGAGCAGTTCTTC.

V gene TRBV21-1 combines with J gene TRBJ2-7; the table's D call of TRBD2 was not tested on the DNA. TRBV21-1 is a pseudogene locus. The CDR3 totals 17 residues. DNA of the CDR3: TGTGCCAGCAGCCCCCTGCCTGAGGCCGCCATAAAGTGTGAGCAGTACTTC. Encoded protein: CASSPLPEAAIKCEQYF.